What follows is one T cell receptor beta chain and its context. The antigen is unknown. With 60 Vbeta and 13 Jbeta primers, the PCR was carried out. Clones were sequenced by immunoSEQ multiplex PCR, and TCRdb holds only the in-frame ones, with some missing. The sample has 150,000 or so clones, approximately 80% seen once; the top ten hold 1.4% to 1.5%. This specimen belongs to a study of cytomegalovirus exposure and HLA in healthy donors. Regarding the study as a whole: It was confirmed in vitro that a few of the CMV-associated chains were specific for CMV antigens. A later analysis found that most CMV-associated TCR beta chains appeared HLA-restricted. As a later analysis showed, a missense DCLRE1C variant was linked to trimming of TCR beta V- and J-genes. Some V segments, including TRBV6-2 and TRBV6-3, were excluded as indistinguishable.

V was clipped by 4 bases and J by 5 bases; unmatched bases: 6. Germline-derived CDR1 and CDR2 are SGHRS and YFSETQ. This CDR3 is 13 amino acids long. The rearrangement links TRBV5-1 to TRBJ2-7, with 7 bases aligning to TRBD2. The receptor comes from a female donor in good health and CMV-seronegative. Sequencing was carried out using PBMCs. For the CDR3, the DNA is TGCGCCAGCAGCAGGGACTACCACGACGAGCAGTACTTC. Amino acid sequence: CASSRDYHDEQYF.